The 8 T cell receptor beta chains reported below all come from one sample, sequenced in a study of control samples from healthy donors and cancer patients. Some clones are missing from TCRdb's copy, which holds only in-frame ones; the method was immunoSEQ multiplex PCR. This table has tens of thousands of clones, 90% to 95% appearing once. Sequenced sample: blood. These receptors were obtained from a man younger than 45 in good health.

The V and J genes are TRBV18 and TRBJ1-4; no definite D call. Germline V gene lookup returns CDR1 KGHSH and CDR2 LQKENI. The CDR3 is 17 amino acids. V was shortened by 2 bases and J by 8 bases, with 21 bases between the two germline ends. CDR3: CASSPSPHRLPREKLFF. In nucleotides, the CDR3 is TGTGCCAGCTCACCATCTCCCCACCGGCTCCCTAGGGAAAAACTGTTTTTT. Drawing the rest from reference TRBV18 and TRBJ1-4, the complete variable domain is NAGVMQNPRHLVRRRGQEARLRCSPMKGHSHVYWYRQLPEEGLKFMVYLQKENIIDESGMPKERFSAEFPKEGPSILRIQQVVRGDSAAYFCASSPSPHRLPREKLFFGSGTQLSVL.

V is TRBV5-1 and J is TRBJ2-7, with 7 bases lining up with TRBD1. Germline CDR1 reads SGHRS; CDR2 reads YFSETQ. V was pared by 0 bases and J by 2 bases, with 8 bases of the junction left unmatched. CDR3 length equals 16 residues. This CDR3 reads CASSLASGQHPYEQYF. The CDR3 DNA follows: TGCGCCAGCAGCTTGGCCTCGGGACAGCACCCCTACGAGCAGTACTTC.

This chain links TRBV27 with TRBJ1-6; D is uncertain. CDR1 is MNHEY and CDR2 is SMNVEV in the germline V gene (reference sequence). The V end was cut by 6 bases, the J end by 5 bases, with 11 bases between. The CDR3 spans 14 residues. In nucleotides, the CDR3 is TGTGCCAGCAGCTTCGCGCAGAATAATTCACCCCTCCACTTT. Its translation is CASSFAQNNSPLHF.

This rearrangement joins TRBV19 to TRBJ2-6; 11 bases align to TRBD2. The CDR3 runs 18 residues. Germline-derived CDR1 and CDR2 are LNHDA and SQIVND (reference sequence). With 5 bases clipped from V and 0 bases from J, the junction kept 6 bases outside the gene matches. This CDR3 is CASSSGLAVFSGANVLTF. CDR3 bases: TGTGCCAGTAGTTCGGGACTAGCGGTGTTCTCTGGGGCCAACGTCCTGACTTTC.

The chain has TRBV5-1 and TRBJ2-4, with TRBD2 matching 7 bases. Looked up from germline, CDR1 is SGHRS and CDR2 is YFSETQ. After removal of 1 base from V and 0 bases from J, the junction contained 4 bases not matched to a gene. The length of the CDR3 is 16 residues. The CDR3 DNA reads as TGCGCCAGCAGCTTGCGGGGGGAAGTAGCCAAAAACATTCAGTACTTC. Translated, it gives CASSLRGEVAKNIQYF.

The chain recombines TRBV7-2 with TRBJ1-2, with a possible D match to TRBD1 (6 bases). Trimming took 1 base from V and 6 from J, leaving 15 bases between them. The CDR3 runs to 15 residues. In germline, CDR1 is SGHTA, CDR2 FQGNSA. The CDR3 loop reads CASSLGAGVTNGYTF. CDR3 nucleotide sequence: TGTGCCAGCAGCTTAGGGGCAGGGGTAACTAATGGCTACACCTTC.

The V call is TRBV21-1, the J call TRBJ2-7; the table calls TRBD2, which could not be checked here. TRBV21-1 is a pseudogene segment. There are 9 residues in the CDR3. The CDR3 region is CASSKRGYF. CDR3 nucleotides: TGTGCCAGCAGCAAACGAGGTTACTTC.

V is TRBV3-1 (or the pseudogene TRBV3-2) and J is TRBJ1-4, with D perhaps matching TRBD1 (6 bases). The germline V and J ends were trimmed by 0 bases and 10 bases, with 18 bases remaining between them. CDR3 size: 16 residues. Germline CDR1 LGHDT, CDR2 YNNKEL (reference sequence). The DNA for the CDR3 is TGTGCCAGCAGCCAAGATTTGGGCAGGGGCAGGGGAAAACTGTTTTTT. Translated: CASSQDLGRGRGKLFF.